This passage covers 7 T cell receptor beta chains from one sample sequenced in a study of T-cell memory formation after mild COVID-19. TCRdb ran MiXCR on the 5' RACE reads and lists one entry per CDR3 protein. The sample includes more than 150,000 distinct CDR3 sequences, more than 9% of them seen just once. Material for sequencing was PBMCs or a T cell subset sorted from them (not recorded which). These receptors all come from a man between 18 and 35 years old who had mild COVID-19 (a few samples of this study predate the infection). Cell type and time point are not known.

This clonotype was recorded at least ten times. V is TRBV7-2 and J is TRBJ1-6; D possibly corresponds to TRBD1 (6 bases). Germline V gene lookup returns CDR1 SGHTA and CDR2 FQGNSA. The V end was cut by 5 bases, the J end by 1 base, with 15 bases between. CDR3 size: 17 residues. CDR3 in DNA: TGTGCCAGCAGCCTCTCCAAGGGGGAATCCTATAATTCACCCCTCCACTTT. Encoded protein: CASSLSKGESYNSPLHF. The whole variable domain, remainder taken from reference TRBV7-2 and TRBJ1-6, is GAGVSQSPSNKVTEKGKDVELRCDPISGHTALYWYRQSLGQGLEFLIYFQGNSAPDKSGLPSDRFSAERTGGSVSTLTIQRTQQEDSAVYLCASSLSKGESYNSPLHFGNGTRLTVT.

This clonotype was seen a few times. The chain employs TRBV5-1 and TRBJ2-3; D remains unclear. The CDR3 covers 14 residues. Germline V gives CDR1 SGHRS, CDR2 YFSETQ. Trimming pared 5 bases from V and 2 bases from J, leaving 12 bases between. CDR3 bases: TGCGCCAGCAGTTCCGGAGAAGCCACAGATACGCAGTATTTT. Protein sequence: CASSSGEATDTQYF.

The chain has TRBV19 and TRBJ2-7; the match to TRBD1 covers 8 bases. This CDR3 contains 15 residues. Germline V gene sequence: CDR1 LNHDA, CDR2 SQIVND (reference sequence). V gave up 4 bases and J gave up 1 base; unmatched junction bases: 6. In nucleotides, the CDR3 is TGTGCCAGTAGTACCCCCGGGACAGGTTCCTACGAGCAGTACTTC. Translation: CASSTPGTGSYEQYF. Full variable domain (missing parts from reference TRBV19 and TRBJ2-7): DGGITQSPKYLFRKEGQNVTLSCEQNLNHDAMYWYRQDPGQGLRLIYYSQIVNDFQKGDIAEGYSVSREKKESFPLTVTSAQKNPTAFYLCASSTPGTGSYEQYFGPGTRLTVT.

The chain combines TRBV20-1 with TRBJ2-3; TRBD1 aligns across 8 bases. Germline assignment: CDR1 DFQATT and CDR2 SNEGSKA (reference sequence). This CDR3 spans 14 amino acids. J lost 4 bases, V lost 5 bases, and 8 bases had no gene match. The CDR3, as DNA: TGCAGTGCTCGATATCAGGGGGCCCCAGATACGCAGTATTTT. It codes for CSARYQGAPDTQYF.

The chain combines TRBV18 with TRBJ1-1; D perhaps matches TRBD1 (6 bases). The CDR3 consists of 12 residues. V lost 6 bases and J 7 bases, leaving 12 bases between the germline ends. Germline values: CDR1 KGHSH, CDR2 LQKENI. CDR3 region: CASSPGQIEAFF. DNA of the CDR3: TGTGCCAGCTCCCCCGGACAGATTGAAGCTTTCTTT.

This clonotype came up many times. The chain carries TRBV11-2 and TRBJ2-3; 8 nucleotides match TRBD1. The germline V gene has CDR1 SGHAT and CDR2 FQNNGV. With 5 bases clipped from V and 5 bases from J, the junction kept 9 bases outside the gene matches. CDR3 size: 15 residues. The chain's CDR3 is CASSPLTGAGDTQYF. In DNA form, the CDR3 reads TGTGCCAGCAGCCCTCTGACAGGGGCGGGAGATACGCAGTATTTT.

V usage is TRBV12-3 or TRBV12-4 and J usage is TRBJ1-2; 9 nucleotides agree with TRBD1. The CDR3 totals 13 residues. With V trimmed by 4 bases and J by 8 bases, 5 bases remained unmatched. CDR3 amino acids: CASSSGQGYGYTF. The CDR3, as DNA: TGTGCCAGCAGTTCGGGACAGGGATACGGCTACACCTTC.